This T cell receptor beta chain was sequenced in a study of cytomegalovirus exposure and HLA in healthy donors. Study-wide findings and caveats: Among the CMV-associated chains, three were confirmed in vitro as specific for CMV antigens.

Amplification used 60 Vbeta primers and 13 Jbeta primers. The assay was immunoSEQ multiplex PCR, and TCRdb's table has in-frame clones only and misses some. The repertoire has around 180,000 clones, about 72% of them found once; the top ten carry 1.5%. Sampled while nominally healthy, donors likely had unrecorded immune exposures. Concerning this clone: The target antigen is unknown.

V was clipped by 8 bases and J by 4 bases, with 12 bases between them. The CDR3 loop spans 12 amino acids. Per the germline V gene, CDR1 is SQVTM and CDR2 is ANQGSEA. V usage is TRBV29-1 and J usage is TRBJ1-3; D is unclear. This TCR derives from a girl aged 5-17 years in good health and CMV-seronegative. Sequencing was performed on PBMCs. CDR3 loop: CSFAGRGNTIYF. For the CDR3, the DNA is TGCAGCTTTGCGGGTAGGGGAAACACCATATATTTT.